A selection of T cell receptor beta chains follows, all from one sample in a study of post-analysis software for immune sequencing data. TCRdb independently ran MiXCR on the PCR reads; one entry per CDR3 protein. The table shows roughly 620,000 distinct CDR3 sequences, with 40% to 50% occurring only once. Sample: blood. The receptors stem from a girl aged 10-17 years with multiple sclerosis. CDR3s include the opening cysteine and the closing phenylalanine or tryptophan. D genes are given only for firm matches. Size tells how often a clone was seen (once, few, many) or the class of an expanded clone, and some rows leave it out.

>TRBD2|TRBV5-1|few|TRBJ2-1
CASSLSGSRIDEQFF
TGCGCCAGCAGCTTGAGCGGGAGCAGGATAGATGAGCAGTTCTTC
>NA|TRBV6-6|NA|TRBJ1-2
CASRPPGGEGYGYTF
TGTGCCAGCAGGCCTCCGGGAGGGGAGGGCTATGGCTACACCTTC
>NA|TRBV20-1|NA|TRBJ2-5
CSARITRGRETQYF
TGCAGTGCTAGGATTACTCGCGGTCGAGAGACCCAGTACTTC
>NA|TRBV5-1|NA|TRBJ2-6
CASSLALSSGANVLTF
TGCGCCAGCAGCTTGGCCTTGAGCTCTGGGGCCAACGTCCTGACTTTC
>NA|TRBV12-3/TRBV12-4|few|TRBJ2-1
CASSLALGTVEQFF
TGTGCCAGCAGTTTAGCGCTGGGTACGGTTGAGCAGTTCTTC
>TRBD1|TRBV5-1|few|TRBJ2-7
CASSLGGQVSYNEQYF
TGCGCCAGCAGCTTGGGGGGACAGGTCTCCTACAATGAGCAGTACTTC
>TRBD2|TRBV3-1|few|TRBJ2-3
CASSQDWGASGGTDTQYF
TGTGCCAGCAGCCAAGATTGGGGGGCTAGCGGGGGCACAGATACGCAGTATTTT
>TRBD2|TRBV25-1|NA|TRBJ2-3
CASSEYGGGARDTQYF
TGTGCCAGCAGTGAATATGGCGGGGGGGCCAGAGATACGCAGTATTTT
>NA|TRBV5-8|NA|TRBJ1-1
CASSLRQASEAFF
TGTGCCAGCAGCTTGAGACAGGCGTCTGAAGCTTTCTTT
>NA|TRBV4-1|NA|TRBJ1-4
CASRPTSSEKLFF
TGCGCCAGCCGCCCTACTTCCTCTGAAAAACTGTTTTTT
>NA|TRBV3-1|NA|TRBJ1-5
CASTRGRSNQPQHF
TGTGCCAGCACCCGTGGGAGAAGCAATCAGCCCCAGCATTTT
>TRBD2|TRBV12-3/TRBV12-4|NA|TRBJ2-3
CASSPGTSGDPDTQYF
TGTGCCAGCAGTCCAGGGACTAGCGGAGATCCGGATACGCAGTATTTT
>NA|TRBV5-1|NA|TRBJ2-3
CASSSAGGRGGPTDTQYF
TGCGCCAGCAGCTCCGCCGGGGGACGCGGAGGCCCCACAGATACGCAGTATTTT
>NA|TRBV12-3/TRBV12-4|NA|TRBJ1-5
CASSLREAQPQHF
TGTGCCAGCAGTTTAAGGGAAGCCCAGCCCCAGCATTTT
>NA|TRBV6-6|few|TRBJ2-7
CASSLSCEQYF
TGTGCCAGCAGTCTCTCATGCGAGCAGTACTTC
>NA|TRBV6-5|few|TRBJ2-7
CASSYQRGAASYEQYF
TGTGCCAGCAGTTACCAAAGGGGGGCAGCGTCCTACGAGCAGTACTTC
>NA|TRBV11-2|few|TRBJ1-2
CASSLEATGAPDYGYTF
TGTGCCAGCAGCTTAGAGGCAACCGGGGCACCTGACTATGGCTACACCTTC
>TRBD1|TRBV12-3/TRBV12-4|NA|TRBJ1-1
CACSPSRTGAGTEAFF
TGTGCCTGCAGCCCCAGTCGGACAGGGGCGGGCACTGAAGCTTTCTTT
>TRBD2|TRBV20-1|NA|TRBJ2-3
CSASTGPSGMADTQYF
TGCAGTGCTTCCACAGGGCCTAGCGGGATGGCAGATACGCAGTATTTT
>TRBD2|TRBV7-2|NA|TRBJ2-1
CASSLMASGEEQFF
TGTGCCAGCAGCCTCATGGCTAGCGGTGAGGAGCAGTTCTTC
>NA|TRBV20-1|NA|TRBJ2-1
CSSMDNEQFF
TGCAGTTCCATGGACAATGAGCAGTTCTTC
>NA|TRBV7-3|few|TRBJ2-7
CASSLAVNYEQYF
TGTGCCAGCAGCTTAGCCGTAAACTACGAGCAGTACTTC
>NA|TRBV5-1|NA|TRBJ1-2
CASSLAERSNYGYTF
TGCGCCAGCAGCTTGGCCGAGAGATCTAACTATGGCTACACCTTC
>TRBD1|TRBV6-1|NA|TRBJ2-7
CASSGTGGDEQYF
TGTGCCAGCAGTGGGACAGGGGGCGACGAGCAGTACTTC
>TRBD1|TRBV12-3/TRBV12-4|NA|TRBJ2-3
CASSRGRDRGTDAQYF
TGTGCCAGCAGCCGCGGACGGGACAGGGGAACAGATGCGCAGTATTTT
>TRBD1|TRBV5-5|NA|TRBJ1-2
CASSLRDRGRGGYTF
TGTGCCAGCAGCCTGAGGGACAGGGGGCGAGGTGGCTACACCTTC
>TRBD2|TRBV12-3/TRBV12-4|NA|TRBJ2-3
CASSLIAGVSTDTQYF
TGTGCCAGCAGTTTAATAGCGGGGGTTAGCACAGATACGCAGTATTTT
>NA|TRBV10-2|NA|TRBJ2-3
CASSERSGTDTQYF
TGCGCCAGCAGTGAGAGAAGCGGCACAGATACGCAGTATTTT
>NA|TRBV10-1|NA|TRBJ2-7
CASSDTSGSSYEQYF
TGTGCCAGCAGCGATACCAGTGGGAGCTCCTACGAGCAGTACTTC
>NA|TRBV12-3/TRBV12-4|once|TRBJ1-5
CASKENGYQPQHF
TGTGCCAGCAAAGAGAATGGGTATCAGCCCCAGCATTTT
>TRBD2|TRBV4-2|few|TRBJ2-7
CASSPQATSGGTYEQYF
TGTGCCAGCAGCCCCCAAGCAACTAGCGGGGGCACCTACGAGCAGTACTTC